These T cell receptor beta chains were read from a single sample in a study of T cells in tuberculosis. Method: immunoSEQ multiplex PCR; TCRdb's copy keeps in-frame clones and lacks some. The sample lists tens of thousands of clones, roughly 91% occurring once. The sequenced sample was CD1b-GMM tetramer-negative cells sorted from PBMCs. These receptors were obtained from an adult woman with latent tuberculosis. Both conserved end residues are part of each CDR3. A D gene is named only where the DNA matches it firmly. Not all rows give a size; the values are once, few, many and, for expanded clones, a class.

J gene,clone size,D gene,V gene,CDR3 protein,CDR3 DNA
TRBJ1-1,NA,TRBD1,TRBV7-9,CASSQPGQEAFF,TGTGCCAGCAGCCAACCGGGACAGGAAGCTTTCTTT
TRBJ2-3,NA,TRBD2,TRBV19,CASSTPSGGLPTDTQYF,TGTGCCAGTAGTACTCCTAGCGGGGGGCTTCCCACAGATACGCAGTATTTT
TRBJ1-3,NA,TRBD1,TRBV7-2,CASSWGTGVSGNTIYF,TGTGCCAGCAGCTGGGGGACAGGGGTCTCTGGAAACACCATATATTTT
TRBJ1-1,few,NA,TRBV12-5,CASALNTEAFF,TGTGCTAGTGCGTTGAACACTGAAGCTTTCTTT
TRBJ1-2,NA,NA,TRBV6-5,CASKSGGSWGYTF,TGTGCCAGCAAGAGCGGCGGGAGTTGGGGCTACACCTTC
TRBJ1-2,once,TRBD1,TRBV19,CASRDRGGGYTF,TGTGCCAGTAGGGACAGGGGAGGCGGCTACACCTTC
TRBJ2-5,NA,TRBD1,TRBV4-3,CASSQDLGQGVMETQYF,TGCGCCAGCAGCCAAGATTTGGGACAGGGGGTAATGGAGACCCAGTACTTC
TRBJ2-7,NA,NA,TRBV7-8,CASSEDRGIYEQYF,TGTGCCAGCAGTGAAGACCGGGGAATCTACGAGCAGTACTTC
TRBJ2-5,once,NA,TRBV2,CASRESKETQYF,TGTGCCAGCAGGGAGTCTAAAGAGACCCAGTACTTC
TRBJ2-1,NA,NA,TRBV19,CASSIGFSTGRMDNEQFF,TGTGCCAGTAGTATAGGATTCTCGACAGGGAGGATGGACAATGAGCAGTTCTTC
TRBJ1-1,NA,NA,TRBV7-8,CASSLVFWGVTNTEAFF,TGTGCCAGCAGCTTAGTGTTCTGGGGCGTCACGAACACTGAAGCTTTCTTT
TRBJ1-6,once,TRBD1,TRBV6-5,CASSRPQGRSPLHF,TGTGCCAGCAGTCGACCACAGGGGAGGTCACCCCTCCACTTT
TRBJ1-2,few,NA,TRBV13,CASSPQKRQNYGYTF,TGTGCCAGCAGCCCTCAAAAAAGACAGAACTATGGCTACACCTTC
TRBJ2-3,NA,TRBD1,TRBV6-1,CASSARDRAEDTQYF,TGTGCCAGCAGTGCCCGGGACAGGGCTGAAGATACGCAGTATTTT
TRBJ1-6,NA,NA,TRBV5-1,CASSLEVGANNSPLHF,TGCGCCAGCAGCTTGGAGGTAGGGGCGAATAATTCACCCCTCCACTTT
TRBJ2-3,NA,TRBD2,TRBV29-1,CSVESSGGYTDTQYF,TGCAGCGTTGAGTCTAGCGGGGGCTACACAGATACGCAGTATTTT
TRBJ2-2,NA,TRBD2,TRBV7-6,CASSLTSSSGGAFRNGELFF,TGTGCCAGCAGCTTGACCTCGTCCAGCGGGGGGGCTTTTCGGAACGGGGAGCTGTTTTTT
TRBJ1-3,once,TRBD1,TRBV19,CASSMGQASGNTIYF,TGTGCCAGTAGTATGGGACAGGCATCTGGAAACACCATATATTTT
TRBJ1-2,NA,NA,TRBV10-2,CASSLPQGDYGYTF,TGCGCCAGCAGCCTACCACAGGGTGACTATGGCTACACCTTC
TRBJ2-1,NA,TRBD2,TRBV14,CASSHFTGGGWNEQFF,TGTGCCAGCAGCCATTTCACTGGGGGAGGGTGGAATGAGCAGTTCTTC
TRBJ1-1,NA,NA,TRBV6-5,CASSVVEGTEAFF,TGTGCCAGCTCGGTGGTTGAGGGCACTGAAGCTTTCTTT
TRBJ1-3,NA,NA,TRBV18,CASSRVRGLGNTIYF,TGTGCCAGCTCCCGCGTGCGGGGATTAGGAAACACCATATATTTT
TRBJ1-2,NA,NA,TRBV29-1,CSVGTVRSYTF,TGCAGCGTTGGGACAGTCCGAAGCTACACCTTC
TRBJ1-1,NA,NA,TRBV4-3,CASSQDFRVGFAEAFF,TGCGCCAGCAGCCAAGATTTCCGGGTCGGTTTCGCTGAAGCTTTCTTT
TRBJ1-4,NA,TRBD1,TRBV6-5,CASSYLGQLNEKLFF,TGTGCCAGCAGTTACCTGGGACAGCTTAATGAAAAACTGTTTTTT
TRBJ2-3,NA,TRBD2,TRBV12-5,CASGPGLAGGTDTQYF,TGTGCTAGTGGTCCCGGACTAGCGGGGGGAACAGATACGCAGTATTTT
TRBJ2-3,once,TRBD1,TRBV7-3,CASSLTGGADTQYF,TGTGCCAGCAGCTTAACAGGGGGCGCAGATACGCAGTATTTT
TRBJ2-3,NA,NA,TRBV9,CASSPLTGDAQYF,TGTGCCAGCAGCCCTCTAACGGGGGATGCGCAGTATTTT
TRBJ2-1,NA,TRBD2,TRBV5-1,CASSLDSAGGLRNEQFF,TGCGCCAGCAGCTTGGATTCGGCGGGGGGCCTCCGCAATGAGCAGTTCTTC
TRBJ2-3,NA,TRBD2,TRBV9,CASSVLDGGAADTQYF,TGTGCCAGCAGCGTTTTGGACGGGGGGGCCGCAGATACGCAGTATTTT
TRBJ2-4,NA,NA,TRBV15,CATSRAGEAKNIQYF,TGTGCCACCAGCAGAGCTGGGGAGGCCAAAAACATTCAGTACTTC
TRBJ1-2,NA,NA,TRBV10-3,CAISGMFNYGYTF,TGTGCCATCAGCGGTATGTTTAACTATGGCTACACCTTC
TRBJ2-3,once,TRBD2,TRBV19,CASSSGGADTQYF,TGTGCCAGTAGTAGCGGGGGTGCAGATACGCAGTATTTT
TRBJ2-5,NA,NA,TRBV29-1,CSVGAGEETQYF,TGCAGCGTTGGGGCAGGGGAAGAGACCCAGTACTTC
TRBJ1-6,NA,NA,TRBV2,CASRASRYRDSDSPLHF,TGTGCCAGCAGGGCTTCACGTTACCGGGACTCCGATTCACCCCTCCACTTT
TRBJ2-2,NA,NA,TRBV15,CATSRELVPGELFF,TGTGCCACCAGCAGGGAACTAGTACCCGGGGAGCTGTTTTTT
TRBJ2-5,NA,NA,TRBV19,CASTSSLTGVETQYF,TGTGCCAGTACCTCCTCCCTGACGGGGGTAGAGACCCAGTACTTC
TRBJ2-6,once,NA,TRBV30,CSSGANVLTF,TGCTCCTCTGGGGCCAACGTCCTGACTTTC
TRBJ1-2,NA,NA,TRBV10-3,CAISESRADGYTF,TGTGCCATCAGTGAAAGCAGGGCGGATGGCTACACCTTC
TRBJ2-4,once,NA,TRBV6-5,CASRSRGSKNIQYF,TGTGCCAGCAGAAGTAGGGGATCCAAAAACATTCAGTACTTC
TRBJ2-3,NA,NA,TRBV18,CASSTAYTDTQYF,TGTGCCAGCTCCACTGCTTACACAGATACGCAGTATTTT
TRBJ1-2,NA,NA,TRBV10-3,CAISAQGANYGYTF,TGTGCCATCAGTGCGCAAGGAGCTAACTATGGCTACACCTTC
TRBJ2-3,NA,TRBD2,TRBV25-1,CASSVTGTSFPDTQYF,TGTGCCAGCAGTGTTACCGGGACTAGCTTCCCAGATACGCAGTATTTT
TRBJ2-5,NA,TRBD1,TRBV7-6,CASSSSGGRGGGTQYF,TGTGCCAGCAGCTCATCAGGGGGCAGGGGTGGCGGGACCCAGTACTTC
TRBJ2-7,NA,NA,TRBV6-6,CASSATGYEQYF,TGTGCCAGCAGTGCTACAGGCTACGAGCAGTACTTC
TRBJ1-6,NA,NA,TRBV2,CASSVRQPGGNSPLHF,TGTGCCAGCAGTGTAAGGCAACCGGGGGGGAATTCACCCCTCCACTTT
TRBJ1-3,NA,TRBD1,TRBV19,CASSRQGLSGNTIYF,TGTGCCAGTAGTCGACAGGGTCTCTCTGGAAACACCATATATTTT
TRBJ2-2,NA,NA,TRBV18,CASSPEPGRELFF,TGTGCCAGCTCACCCGAACCAGGCCGGGAGCTGTTTTTT